The rows below give T cell receptor beta chains drawn from one sample of a study of blood T cell repertoires in COVID-19. Sequencing used immunoSEQ multiplex PCR; TCRdb keeps in-frame clones, though not all of them. The table lists some 200,000 clones, about 80% of them singletons. The sequenced material came from peripheral blood. Every receptor here comes from a human donor with acute or convalescent COVID-19. The donor label of this sample is uncertain. Both conserved end residues are part of each CDR3. Fields, in order: V gene, J gene, D gene, clone size, CDR3 DNA, CDR3 protein. The D gene is left open where the match is weak. Size is omitted from some rows. Given values are once, few, many or a class for expanded clones.

TRBV5-1	TRBJ1-1	-	-	TGCGCCAGCAGCCTGGAGAGGGACACTGAAGCTTTCTTT	CASSLERDTEAFF
TRBV7-2	TRBJ1-2	-	-	TGTGCCAGCAGCTTAGACGGCACAGCTAACTATGGCTACACCTTC	CASSLDGTANYGYTF
TRBV27	TRBJ2-1	TRBD2	once	TGTGCCAGCAGGACTAGCGGGAGCTATGAGCAGTTCTTC	CASRTSGSYEQFF
TRBV29-1	TRBJ2-5	-	-	TGCAGCGTTGTGCAGGGCCAAGAGACCCAGTACTTC	CSVVQGQETQYF
TRBV4-2	TRBJ2-6	TRBD2	-	TGTGCCAGCAGCCAAGCCCAACTAGCGGGAAACTCTGGGGCCAACGTCCTGACTTTC	CASSQAQLAGNSGANVLTF
TRBV5-4	TRBJ1-1	TRBD1	-	TGTGCCAGCAGCTTTGGAGGACAGGGGGCTTTCTTT	CASSFGGQGAFF
TRBV6-2/TRBV6-3	TRBJ1-2	-	-	TGTGCCAGCAGTTACCCAACAGGGATCCAGCATAGTTACACCTTC	CASSYPTGIQHSYTF
TRBV6-5	TRBJ1-2	TRBD1	-	TGTGCCAGCAGTTACCTGGGACAGATAAGCGTCTATGGCTACACCTTC	CASSYLGQISVYGYTF
TRBV7-6	TRBJ2-1	TRBD2	-	TGTGCCAGCAGCTTAGAAACTAGCGGGACGTACAATGAGCAGTTCTTC	CASSLETSGTYNEQFF
TRBV29-1	TRBJ2-7	-	-	TGCAGCGTCCGGGATGGGGGCTTTTACGAGCAGTACTTC	CSVRDGGFYEQYF
TRBV7-9	TRBJ1-1	-	few	TGTGCCAGCAGCTTAAGTTTCCGGGAAGCTTTCTTT	CASSLSFREAFF
TRBV7-9	TRBJ2-1	-	once	TGTGCCAGCAGCTTAGGGACAGCATCAAACAATGAGCAGTTCTTC	CASSLGTASNNEQFF
TRBV11-2	TRBJ2-1	-	-	TGTGCCAGCAGCTTGAGGTCGATTGGTGATGAGCAGTTCTTC	CASSLRSIGDEQFF
TRBV9	TRBJ2-2	-	-	TGTGCCAGCAGCGTAGTAGCGGTTCTGAACACCGGGGAGCTGTTTTTT	CASSVVAVLNTGELFF
TRBV19	TRBJ2-3	-	-	TGTGCCAGTAGTATCCCCGGACAGCTCACAGATACGCAGTATTTT	CASSIPGQLTDTQYF
TRBV6-5	TRBJ2-7	-	-	TGTGCCAGCAGCCCAGGGTGGATCTCCTACGAGCAGTACTTC	CASSPGWISYEQYF
TRBV9	TRBJ2-5	-	-	TGTGCCAGCAGCGTAAGGGGAAGGGAGACCCAGTACTTC	CASSVRGRETQYF
TRBV9	TRBJ1-2	-	few	TGTGCCAGCAGCGTGATGGACAGTCTCCTCTACACCTTC	CASSVMDSLLYTF
TRBV7-3	TRBJ2-3	-	-	TGTGCCAGCAGCTTAAAGCAGGGAACAGATACGCAGTATTTT	CASSLKQGTDTQYF
TRBV3-1/TRBV3-2	TRBJ1-2	-	-	TGTGCCAGCAGCTACAGGGAAGGCGCCGGCTACACCTTC	CASSYREGAGYTF
TRBV15	TRBJ2-1	TRBD2	-	TGTGCCACCAGCAGAACTAGCGGGAGTGTCTCCTACAATGAGCAGTTCTTC	CATSRTSGSVSYNEQFF
TRBV7-9	TRBJ2-3	TRBD1	-	TGTGCCAGCAGCCCAGGGGGACCCACAGATACGCAGTATTTT	CASSPGGPTDTQYF
TRBV10-3	TRBJ2-2	TRBD1	-	TGTGCCATCAGTGAGTTGGGGACAGGGGGCGCGATGGCCGGGGAGCTGTTTTTT	CAISELGTGGAMAGELFF
TRBV5-1	TRBJ1-1	TRBD1	-	TGCGCCAGCAGCCTTGGACAGGGTATCGCTTTCGCTGAAGCTTTCTTT	CASSLGQGIAFAEAFF
TRBV7-9	TRBJ2-3	TRBD1	-	TGTGCCAGCAGTTCCGCCCGGACAGGGGGCAACACAGATACGCAGTATTTT	CASSSARTGGNTDTQYF
TRBV28	TRBJ2-7	-	-	TGTGCCAGCGCTAAGCTGGGGGGCGAGCAGTACTTC	CASAKLGGEQYF
TRBV6-5	TRBJ1-2	-	-	TGTGCCAGCAGCTCCCCCTATAAGGGGAGGGAGGGCTACACCTTC	CASSSPYKGREGYTF
TRBV23-1	TRBJ2-1	TRBD1	-	TGCGCCAGCAGTCAAGGGTTGCGGGACAGGGAGTACAATGAGCAGTTCTTC	CASSQGLRDREYNEQFF
TRBV6-5	TRBJ2-7	-	few	TGTGCCAGCATAGGTCTAGTATCCTACGAGCAGTACTTC	CASIGLVSYEQYF
TRBV7-8	TRBJ1-1	-	once	TGTGCCAGCAGCCATCAGGGATGGATGAACACTGAAGCTTTCTTT	CASSHQGWMNTEAFF
TRBV11-2	TRBJ2-5	TRBD2	-	TGTGCCAGCAGCTCTGCCCCTAGCGGGATTGCGAAAGAGACCCAGTACTTC	CASSSAPSGIAKETQYF
TRBV18	TRBJ1-2	-	-	TGTGCCAGCTCACTATCGGGAGGGGCACGGGTTGGCTACACCTTC	CASSLSGGARVGYTF
TRBV11-2	TRBJ2-1	-	-	TGTGCCAGCAGCTTAGGGGGACTGGGAAATGAATGGCAGTTCTTC	CASSLGGLGNEWQFF
TRBV15	TRBJ2-7	TRBD2	-	TGTGCCACCAGCAGAGATACTGGCCGCGGGAGGACCACCTACGAGCAGTACTTC	CATSRDTGRGRTTYEQYF
TRBV27	TRBJ1-2	TRBD1	-	TGTGCCAGCAGTCCCGGACAGGGCCCCTGGTATGGCTACACCTTC	CASSPGQGPWYGYTF
TRBV4-1	TRBJ1-1	TRBD1	-	TGCGCCAGCAGCCAGGACAGGGGGCGCGGCACTGAAGCTTTCTTT	CASSQDRGRGTEAFF
TRBV20-1	TRBJ2-1	TRBD1	-	TGCAGTGCTAGTGGGGGACAGGGAGTCTACAATGAGCAGTTCTTC	CSASGGQGVYNEQFF
TRBV3-1/TRBV3-2	TRBJ1-6	-	-	TGTGCCAGCAGCCCGGACAGTTTTGTGAGCTCCTATAATTCACCCCTCCACTTT	CASSPDSFVSSYNSPLHF
TRBV2	TRBJ2-3	TRBD2	-	TGTGCCAGCAGTGCCGGACTAGCGGGAGGAGATACGCAGTATTTT	CASSAGLAGGDTQYF
TRBV30	TRBJ1-5	-	once	TGTGCCTGGAGTGCCACTGGTCAGCCCCAGCATTTT	CAWSATGQPQHF